Reported below is one T cell receptor beta chain. Its target is unknown. CDR3 length equals 14 residues. Germline lookup yields CDR1 LGHNA and CDR2 YSLEER. The V end lost 3 bases, the J end lost 0 bases, and 9 bases lay between the germline ends. This entry is derived from a study of Ad26.COV2.S vaccination and SARS-CoV-2 variants. Looking at the study overall: Ad26.COV2.S was injected intramuscularly once or twice, 56 days apart. Study-wide findings and caveats: Individuals receiving vaccine had higher spike-specific TCR breadth than placebo recipients did. Total T cell responses were possibly underestimated by TCR breadth and depth analyses.

Stated treatment: roughly 20 received Ad26.COV2.S at low or high dose, single or two shots; roughly five received placebo; per-sample allocation not given. Vaccine and placebo recipients were sampled on day 63 after the first injection. An Ad26 vector carrying the Wuhan-strain SARS-CoV-2 spike served as the vaccine. This table comes from immunoSEQ multiplex PCR, and its TCRdb copy is limited to in-frame clones, with some not included. The sample includes roughly 350,000 clones, 80% to 90% seen only once; the top ten take approximately 5%. The sequenced sample was peripheral blood, obtained in a trial of Ad26.COV2.S vaccine versus placebo. The sequence came from a person aged 18-65 years who received the Ad26.COV2.S COVID-19 vaccine or a placebo. The V gene is TRBV4-3, the J gene TRBJ2-7; D uncertain. CDR3 in DNA: TGCGCCAGCAGCCAGATATACAGCTCCTACGAGCAGTACTTC. The encoded protein is CASSQIYSSYEQYF.